The 2 T cell receptor beta chains listed next were all sequenced from one sample in a study of control samples from healthy donors and cancer patients. Assay: immunoSEQ multiplex PCR; the TCRdb copy retains only in-frame clones and omits some. The sample lists about 130,000 clones, roughly 92% seen once, with less than 6% in the top ten. Input material: blood. The receptors were gathered from a man in his late teens or twenties in good health.

The genes are TRBV3-1 (or the pseudogene TRBV3-2) and TRBJ1-2; 10 bases are shared with TRBD1. The CDR3 spans 14 residues. Germline values: CDR1 LGHDT, CDR2 YNNKEL (reference sequence). J gave up 3 bases and V 3 bases, and 1 base lay outside the gene matches. CDR3: CASSQGTGDYGYTF. The CDR3 bases are TGTGCCAGCAGCCAGGGGACAGGGGACTATGGCTACACCTTC.

The V and J genes are TRBV28 and TRBJ1-1; tentatively, D is TRBD1 (5 bases). The germline V and J ends were trimmed by 4 bases and 1 base, with 19 bases remaining between them. This CDR3 is 17 amino acids long. CDR1 is MDHEN, CDR2 SYDVKM, per germline. The CDR3 region has the DNA TGTGCCAGCAGTTGGGGACGGCCTAACTGGGAGAACACTGAAGCTTTCTTT. Its protein is CASSWGRPNWENTEAFF.